A selection of T cell receptor beta chains follows, all from one sample in a study of blood T cell repertoires in COVID-19. This table comes from immunoSEQ multiplex PCR, and its TCRdb copy is limited to in-frame clones, with some not included. In the table there are some 100,000 clones, 88% of which are singletons. The material sequenced was peripheral blood. The receptors come from a woman aged 55-69 years with acute or convalescent COVID-19. CDR3s include the opening cysteine and the closing phenylalanine or tryptophan. A D gene is named only where the DNA matches it firmly. Clone size appears in some rows only: once, few, many, or a class for an expanded clone.

j_call clone_size d_call v_call cdr3_nt cdr3_aa
TRBJ2-1 . TRBD2 TRBV13 TGTGCCAGCAGCCTCGGAAGACTAGCGGGAGGGTTACCGCAGTTCTTC CASSLGRLAGGLPQFF
TRBJ1-6 . . TRBV9 TGTGCCAGCTCCGTTGGAGAGGCTTCACCCCTCCACTTT CASSVGEASPLHF
TRBJ1-2 . . TRBV5-1 TGCGCCAGCAGCTTGGATTCAACGGGAGGCTACACCTTC CASSLDSTGGYTF
TRBJ2-1 . . TRBV6-2/TRBV6-3 TGTGCCAGCAGTGGGAGGGGGAGGGCCTACAATGAGCAGTTCTTC CASSGRGRAYNEQFF
TRBJ2-1 . TRBD2 TRBV7-8 TGTGCCAGCAGCTTAACCCCGGGACTAGCGGCCTACAATGAGCAGTTCTTC CASSLTPGLAAYNEQFF
TRBJ2-1 . . TRBV19 TGTGCCAGTAGTCCACAGGGAGGGAGCTCCTACAATGAGCAGTTCTTC CASSPQGGSSYNEQFF
TRBJ1-1 . . TRBV9 TGTGCCAGCAGCGTAGCCCAGAACACTGAAGCTTTCTTT CASSVAQNTEAFF
TRBJ2-1 once . TRBV11-3 TGTGCCAGCAGCTTAGTAGGGGCCGGCTGGGGTGAGCAGTTCTTC CASSLVGAGWGEQFF
TRBJ1-3 . . TRBV15 TGTGCCACCAGCAGGGCAGGTTGGGGCAACTCTGGAAACACCATATATTTT CATSRAGWGNSGNTIYF
TRBJ1-4 . . TRBV11-2 TGTGCCAGCAGCTTAGGGGTCGGCAGGGATGAAAAACTGTTTTTT CASSLGVGRDEKLFF
TRBJ2-5 once . TRBV6-5 TGTGCCAGCAGCGTCGCGGAGACCCAGTACTTC CASSVAETQYF
TRBJ2-1 . . TRBV11-3 TGTGCCAGCAGTTATTCAGCGGGTGTGTCCTACAATGAGCAGTTCTTC CASSYSAGVSYNEQFF
TRBJ2-7 . . TRBV28 TGTGCCAGCAGTCGGGGCTACGAGCAGTACTTC CASSRGYEQYF
TRBJ2-5 once TRBD1 TRBV24-1 TGTGCCACCAGTGATCCGCGGGGACAGGGGGCTTCGGAGACCCAGTACTTC CATSDPRGQGASETQYF
TRBJ2-1 . . TRBV24-1 TGTGCCACCAGTGATTTGGGGGCAGGGGAGCATGAGCAGTTCTTC CATSDLGAGEHEQFF
TRBJ1-2 . TRBD1 TRBV14 TGTGCCAGCAGCCTGTGGGGACAGGGGAACTATGGCTACACCTTC CASSLWGQGNYGYTF
TRBJ1-4 . TRBD1 TRBV18 TGTGCCAGCTCACCCCAAACAGGGGACCTTAATGAAAAACTGTTTTTT CASSPQTGDLNEKLFF
TRBJ1-1 . . TRBV5-6 TGTGCCAGCAGCTCCGGCGGAGCCGAAGCTTTCTTT CASSSGGAEAFF
TRBJ1-2 . TRBD1 TRBV19 TGTGCCAGTAGTTCACCGACAGGGGACTATGGCTACACCTTC CASSSPTGDYGYTF
TRBJ1-2 . TRBD1 TRBV6-5 TGTGCCAGCAGTTACAATGGACAGGGACGAACCTTC CASSYNGQGRTF
TRBJ1-1 few TRBD1 TRBV29-1 TGCAGCGTTGAGGAAGGGACAGCTCGGACTGAAGCTTTCTTT CSVEEGTARTEAFF
TRBJ1-3 once . TRBV6-1 TGTGCCAGCAGTGAAGGGATTCTCCCAGGTAACACCATATATTTT CASSEGILPGNTIYF
TRBJ2-1 . . TRBV5-1 TGCGCCAGCGGTGCGGTCGGGGAGCAGTTCTTC CASGAVGEQFF
TRBJ2-2 few . TRBV5-1 TGCGCCAGCAGCTTGGAGGGGCCCGGGGAGCTGTTTTTT CASSLEGPGELFF
TRBJ1-4 . TRBD1 TRBV4-1 TGCGCCAGCAGCCAAGAGCGGTCGGGACAGATGTTTTTT CASSQERSGQMFF
TRBJ2-2 few TRBD1 TRBV9 TGTGCCAGCAGCGTAGGTACAGGGGGGAACACCGGGGAGCTGTTTTTT CASSVGTGGNTGELFF
TRBJ2-1 . . TRBV5-1 TGCGCCAGCAGCCTCTACGACAGCTCCCCATCCTACAATGAGCAGTTCTTC CASSLYDSSPSYNEQFF
TRBJ2-7 . TRBD1 TRBV28 TGTGCCAGCAGTCTCCTCGGGGACAGGGGCTCCTACGAGCAGTACTTC CASSLLGDRGSYEQYF
TRBJ1-2 . TRBD1 TRBV12-3/TRBV12-4 TGTGCCAGCACCCCATTAGGGGGCTTTGGCTACACCTTC CASTPLGGFGYTF
TRBJ2-7 . TRBD1 TRBV28 TGTGCCATCCGGGACAGCTCCTACGAGCAGTACTTC CAIRDSSYEQYF
TRBJ2-2 . TRBD2 TRBV11-3 TGTGCCAGCAGCTTAACCGGGACTAGCGGGAGTTTTACCGGGGAGCTGTTTTTT CASSLTGTSGSFTGELFF
TRBJ2-7 . . TRBV7-9 TGTGCCAGCAGCTTAGCCAATTCCTACGAGCAGTACTTC CASSLANSYEQYF
TRBJ2-7 . . TRBV10-3 TGTGCCATCAGTGATACCCCCAGGTGGGGGGTGGAGGACGAGCAGTACTTC CAISDTPRWGVEDEQYF
TRBJ2-3 . TRBD2 TRBV9 TGTGCCAGCAGCGTCCTAGCGGGAGTGGGAGATACGCAGTATTTT CASSVLAGVGDTQYF
TRBJ1-2 . . TRBV25-1 TGTGCCAGCAGTGAATTGGGGCAGGGGATAGGCTACACCTTC CASSELGQGIGYTF
TRBJ1-5 . TRBD1 TRBV19 TGTGCCAGTAGTATAGTAGGGGTGAACCTCCGGGACAGAAACAATCAGCCCCAGCATTTT CASSIVGVNLRDRNNQPQHF